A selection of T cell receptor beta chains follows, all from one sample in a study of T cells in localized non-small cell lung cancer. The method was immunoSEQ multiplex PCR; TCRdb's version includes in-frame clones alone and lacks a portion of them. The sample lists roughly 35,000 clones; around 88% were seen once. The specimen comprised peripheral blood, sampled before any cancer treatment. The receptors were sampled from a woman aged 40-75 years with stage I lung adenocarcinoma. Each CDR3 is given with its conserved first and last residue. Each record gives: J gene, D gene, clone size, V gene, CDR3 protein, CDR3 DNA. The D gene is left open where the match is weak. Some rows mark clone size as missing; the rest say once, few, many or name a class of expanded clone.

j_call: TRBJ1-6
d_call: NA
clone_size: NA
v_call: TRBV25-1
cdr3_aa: CASSELAGGGSPLHF
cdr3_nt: TGTGCCAGCAGTGAACTCGCGGGGGGTGGTTCACCCCTCCACTTT

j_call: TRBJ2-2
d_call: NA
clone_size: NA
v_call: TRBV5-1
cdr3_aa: CASSLEVIPTGELFF
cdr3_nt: TGCGCCAGCAGCTTGGAGGTCATACCCACCGGGGAGCTGTTTTTT

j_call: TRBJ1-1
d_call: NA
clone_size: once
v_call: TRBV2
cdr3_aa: CASSEAGWGTEAFF
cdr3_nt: TGTGCCAGCAGTGAAGCGGGGTGGGGCACTGAAGCTTTCTTT

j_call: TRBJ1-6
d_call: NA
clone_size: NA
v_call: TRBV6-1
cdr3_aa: CASSEYRVSPLHF
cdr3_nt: TGTGCCAGCAGTGAATACCGGGTTTCACCCCTCCACTTT

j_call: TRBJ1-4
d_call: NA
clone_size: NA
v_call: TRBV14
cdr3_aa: CASSRITRGLNEKLFF
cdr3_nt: TGTGCCAGCAGCCGTATAACCAGGGGTCTTAATGAAAAACTGTTTTTT

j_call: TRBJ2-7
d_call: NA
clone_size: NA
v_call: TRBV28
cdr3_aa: CASIRRRADYEQYF
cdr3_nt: TGTGCCAGCATCCGCCGGCGGGCCGACTACGAGCAGTACTTC

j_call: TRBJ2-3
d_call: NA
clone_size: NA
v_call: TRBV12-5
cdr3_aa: CASGSRRTGSADTQYF
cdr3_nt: TGTGCTAGTGGTTCCCGGAGAACAGGGTCGGCAGATACGCAGTATTTT

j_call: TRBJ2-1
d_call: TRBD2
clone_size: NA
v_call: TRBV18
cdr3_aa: CASSPQRAGGTNEQFF
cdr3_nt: TGTGCCAGCTCCCCCCAAAGAGCGGGGGGGACGAATGAGCAGTTCTTC

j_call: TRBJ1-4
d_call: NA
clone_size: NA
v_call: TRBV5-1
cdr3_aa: CASSLGRGTNEKLFF
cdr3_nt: TGCGCCAGCAGCTTGGGTCGGGGAACTAATGAAAAACTGTTTTTT

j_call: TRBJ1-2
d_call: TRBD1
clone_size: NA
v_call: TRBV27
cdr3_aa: CASSLRQGNGYTF
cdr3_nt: TGTGCCAGCAGTTTAAGACAGGGGAATGGCTACACCTTC

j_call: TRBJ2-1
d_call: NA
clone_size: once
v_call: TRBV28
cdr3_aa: CASSSGPALLHEQFF
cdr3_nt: TGTGCCAGCAGTTCTGGTCCCGCCCTCCTCCATGAGCAGTTCTTC

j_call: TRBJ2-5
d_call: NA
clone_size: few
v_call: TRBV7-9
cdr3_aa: CASSLAWETQYF
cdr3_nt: TGTGCCAGCAGCTTAGCGTGGGAGACCCAGTACTTC

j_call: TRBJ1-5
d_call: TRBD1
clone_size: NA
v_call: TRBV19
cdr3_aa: CASSWGQLEPPQHF
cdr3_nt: TGTGCCAGTAGTTGGGGACAGCTGGAGCCGCCCCAGCATTTT

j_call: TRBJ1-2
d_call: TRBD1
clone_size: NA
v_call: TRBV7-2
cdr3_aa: CASSSVGGQGRNYGYTF
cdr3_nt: TGTGCCAGCAGCAGTGTAGGGGGACAGGGAAGAAACTATGGCTACACCTTC

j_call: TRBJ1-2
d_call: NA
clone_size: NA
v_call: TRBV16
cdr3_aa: CASSQSRVVTYGYGYTF
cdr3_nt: TGTGCCAGCAGCCAATCGAGGGTGGTTACGTACGGCTATGGCTACACCTTC

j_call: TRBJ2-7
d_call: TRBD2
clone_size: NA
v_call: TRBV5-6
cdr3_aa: CASREAGGSDEQYF
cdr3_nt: TGTGCCAGCCGGGAAGCGGGGGGCTCCGACGAGCAGTACTTC

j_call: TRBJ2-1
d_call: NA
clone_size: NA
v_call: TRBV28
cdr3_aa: CASTVGGYPNEQFF
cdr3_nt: TGTGCCAGCACAGTCGGGGGATACCCCAATGAGCAGTTCTTC

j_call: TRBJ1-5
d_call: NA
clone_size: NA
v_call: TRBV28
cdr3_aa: CASRYRAYSNQPQHF
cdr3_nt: TGTGCCAGCAGATACAGGGCCTATAGCAATCAGCCCCAGCATTTT

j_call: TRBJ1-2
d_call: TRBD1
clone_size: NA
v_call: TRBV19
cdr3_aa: CASSIGQGAYGYTF
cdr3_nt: TGTGCCAGTAGTATTGGACAGGGGGCTTATGGCTACACCTTC

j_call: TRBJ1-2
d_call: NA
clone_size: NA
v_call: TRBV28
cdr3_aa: CASRENTHRGYTF
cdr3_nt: TGTGCCAGCAGAGAAAATACCCACCGTGGCTACACCTTC

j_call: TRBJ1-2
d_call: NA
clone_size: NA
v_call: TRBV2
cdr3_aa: CASRGSGGYTF
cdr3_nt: TGTGCCAGCAGGGGGTCAGGTGGCTACACCTTC

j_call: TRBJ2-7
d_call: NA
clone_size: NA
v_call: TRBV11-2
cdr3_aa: CASSPSTRNYEQYF
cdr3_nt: TGTGCCAGCAGCCCATCAACCCGAAACTACGAGCAGTACTTC

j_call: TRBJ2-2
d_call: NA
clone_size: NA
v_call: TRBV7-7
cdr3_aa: CASSLDPGQLTNTGELFF
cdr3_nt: TGTGCTAGCAGCTTAGACCCCGGACAGCTTACGAACACCGGGGAGCTGTTTTTT

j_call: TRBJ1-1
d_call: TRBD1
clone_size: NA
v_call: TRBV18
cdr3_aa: CASSSGTGIRTEAFF
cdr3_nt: TGTGCCAGCTCATCCGGGACAGGGATACGGACTGAAGCTTTCTTT

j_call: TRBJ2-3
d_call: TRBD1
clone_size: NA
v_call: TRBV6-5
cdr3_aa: CASIDRGASTDTQYF
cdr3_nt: TGTGCCAGCATTGACAGGGGGGCCAGCACAGATACGCAGTATTTT

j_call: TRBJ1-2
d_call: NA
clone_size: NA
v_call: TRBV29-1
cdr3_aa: CSVGRGNDYGYTF
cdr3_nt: TGCAGCGTTGGAAGAGGGAACGACTATGGCTACACCTTC

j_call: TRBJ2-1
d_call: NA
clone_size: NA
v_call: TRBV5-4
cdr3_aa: CASSYDFADYNEQFF
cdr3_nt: TGTGCCAGCAGCTACGACTTCGCGGACTACAATGAGCAGTTCTTC

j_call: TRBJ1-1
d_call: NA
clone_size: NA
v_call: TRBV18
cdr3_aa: CASSPRWGSGTEAFF
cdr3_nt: TGTGCCAGCTCACCCAGGTGGGGTTCGGGCACTGAAGCTTTCTTT

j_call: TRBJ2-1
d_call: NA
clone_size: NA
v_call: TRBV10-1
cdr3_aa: CASSEANGEVFF
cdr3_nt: TGCGCCAGCAGTGAGGCTAACGGCGAGGTGTTCTTC

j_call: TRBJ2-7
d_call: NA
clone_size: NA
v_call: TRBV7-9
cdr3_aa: CASSSSGTPGEQYF
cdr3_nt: TGTGCCAGCAGCTCGTCCGGGACACCCGGCGAGCAGTACTTC

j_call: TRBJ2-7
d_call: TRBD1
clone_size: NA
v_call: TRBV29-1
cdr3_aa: CSAARDRSTYEQYF
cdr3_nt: TGCAGCGCCGCCCGGGACAGATCCACCTACGAGCAGTACTTC

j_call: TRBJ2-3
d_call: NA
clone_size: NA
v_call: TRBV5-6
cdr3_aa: CASSLYGDGSTDTQYF
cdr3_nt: TGTGCCAGCAGCTTGTATGGCGACGGTAGCACAGATACGCAGTATTTT

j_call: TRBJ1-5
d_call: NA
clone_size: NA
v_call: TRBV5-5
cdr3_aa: CASSLLQGNQPQHF
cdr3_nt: TGTGCCAGCAGCTTGTTACAGGGTAACCAGCCCCAGCATTTT

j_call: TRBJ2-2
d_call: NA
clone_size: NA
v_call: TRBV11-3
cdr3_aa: CASSFWAAGELFF
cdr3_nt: TGTGCCAGCAGCTTCTGGGCGGCCGGGGAGCTGTTTTTT

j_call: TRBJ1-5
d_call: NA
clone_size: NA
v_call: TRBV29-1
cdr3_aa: CSVVHGGANQPQHF
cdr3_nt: TGCAGCGTCGTTCACGGGGGGGCCAATCAGCCCCAGCATTTT

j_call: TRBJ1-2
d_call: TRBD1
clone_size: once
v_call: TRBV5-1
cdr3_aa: CASSLLTGGHGYTF
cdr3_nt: TGCGCCAGCAGCTTGTTGACAGGGGGTCATGGCTACACCTTC

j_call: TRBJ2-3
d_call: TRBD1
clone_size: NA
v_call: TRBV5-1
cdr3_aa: CASSQGASTDTQYF
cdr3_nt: TGCGCCAGCAGCCAGGGGGCGTCCACAGATACGCAGTATTTT

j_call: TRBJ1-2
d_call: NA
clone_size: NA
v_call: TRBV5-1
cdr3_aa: CASTRMGHIYEGYTF
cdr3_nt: TGCGCCAGCACCCGGATGGGACATATCTACGAGGGCTACACCTTC

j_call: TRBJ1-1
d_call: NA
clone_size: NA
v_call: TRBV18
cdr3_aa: CASSPSPTREAFF
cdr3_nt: TGTGCCAGCTCCCCTAGCCCAACAAGGGAAGCTTTCTTT

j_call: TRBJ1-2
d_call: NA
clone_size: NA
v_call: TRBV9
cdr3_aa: CASSVDPDPGGGYTF
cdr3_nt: TGTGCCAGCAGCGTAGATCCGGACCCCGGCGGGGGCTACACCTTC

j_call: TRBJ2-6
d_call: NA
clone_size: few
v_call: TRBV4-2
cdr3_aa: CASSQDSGAGANVLTF
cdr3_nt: TGTGCCAGCAGCCAAGATAGCGGCGCTGGGGCCAACGTCCTGACTTTC

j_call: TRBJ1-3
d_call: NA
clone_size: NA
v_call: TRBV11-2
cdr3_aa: CASGMDNSGNTIYF
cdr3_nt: TGTGCCAGCGGAATGGACAATAGCGGAAACACCATATATTTT

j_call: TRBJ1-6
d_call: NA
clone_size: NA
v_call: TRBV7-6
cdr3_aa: CASSQGNSGDSPLHF
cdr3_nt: TGTGCCAGCAGCCAAGGGAATTCGGGGGATTCACCCCTCCACTTT

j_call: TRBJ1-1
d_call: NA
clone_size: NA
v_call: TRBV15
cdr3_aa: CATSYGDMNTEAFF
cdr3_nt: TGTGCCACCAGCTACGGGGACATGAACACTGAAGCTTTCTTT

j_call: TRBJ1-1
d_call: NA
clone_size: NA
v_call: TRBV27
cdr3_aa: CASSLWDRLKNTEAFF
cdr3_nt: TGTGCCAGCAGTTTGTGGGACCGGCTTAAGAACACTGAAGCTTTCTTT

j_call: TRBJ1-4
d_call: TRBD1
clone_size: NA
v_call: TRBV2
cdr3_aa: CASSVEGGGEKLFF
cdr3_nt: TGTGCCAGCAGTGTGGAAGGGGGCGGTGAAAAACTGTTTTTT

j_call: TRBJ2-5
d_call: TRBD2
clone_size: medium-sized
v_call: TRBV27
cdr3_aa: CASSLETSGGLETQYF
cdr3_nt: TGTGCCAGCAGTTTGGAGACTAGCGGGGGGCTGGAGACCCAGTACTTC

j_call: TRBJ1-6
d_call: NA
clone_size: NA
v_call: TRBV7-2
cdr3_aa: CASSLVTTHSPLHF
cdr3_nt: TGTGCCAGCAGCTTAGTAACTACCCATTCACCCCTCCACTTT

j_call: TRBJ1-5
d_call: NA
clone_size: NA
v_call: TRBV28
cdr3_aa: CASSLYWGNQPQHF
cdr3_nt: TGTGCCAGCAGTTTATATTGGGGGAATCAGCCCCAGCATTTT

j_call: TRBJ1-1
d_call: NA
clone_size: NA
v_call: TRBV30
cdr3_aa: CAWSVNLNTEAFF
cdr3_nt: TGTGCCTGGAGTGTAAACCTCAACACTGAAGCTTTCTTT

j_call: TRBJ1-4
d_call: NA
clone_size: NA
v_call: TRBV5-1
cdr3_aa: CASSRTAPDEKLFF
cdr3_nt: TGCGCCAGCAGCCGCACAGCCCCTGATGAAAAACTGTTTTTT

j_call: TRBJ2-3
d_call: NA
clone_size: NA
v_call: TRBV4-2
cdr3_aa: CASSQAGTDTQYF
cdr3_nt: TGTGCCAGCAGCCAAGCAGGGACAGATACGCAGTATTTT

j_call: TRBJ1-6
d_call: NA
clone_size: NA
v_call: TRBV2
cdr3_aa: CASIPGGDSPLHF
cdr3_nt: TGTGCCAGCATCCCCGGGGGGGATTCACCCCTCCACTTT

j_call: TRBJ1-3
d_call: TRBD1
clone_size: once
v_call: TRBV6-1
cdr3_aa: CASSEERTGSYTGNTIYF
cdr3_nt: TGTGCCAGCAGTGAAGAGAGGACAGGGTCATATACTGGAAACACCATATATTTT

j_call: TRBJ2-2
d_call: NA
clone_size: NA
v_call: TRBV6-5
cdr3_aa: CASKKTGTNTGELFF
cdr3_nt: TGTGCCAGCAAAAAGACCGGGACAAACACCGGGGAGCTGTTTTTT

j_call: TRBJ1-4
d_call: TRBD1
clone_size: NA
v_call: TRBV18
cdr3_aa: CASSVGQGELFF
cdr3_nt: TGTGCCAGCTCGGTGGGACAGGGTGAACTGTTTTTT

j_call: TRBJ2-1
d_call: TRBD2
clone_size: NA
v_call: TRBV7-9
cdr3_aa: CASSSPPSGHNEQFF
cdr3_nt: TGTGCCAGCAGCTCTCCTCCTAGCGGCCACAATGAGCAGTTCTTC

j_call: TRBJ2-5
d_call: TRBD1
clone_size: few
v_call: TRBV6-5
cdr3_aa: CASSYSGRGRQETQYF
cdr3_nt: TGTGCCAGCAGTTACTCGGGCAGGGGGAGACAAGAGACCCAGTACTTC

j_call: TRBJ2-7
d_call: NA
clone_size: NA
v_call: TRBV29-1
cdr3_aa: CGGQQIEQYF
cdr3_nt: TGCGGGGGCCAACAGATCGAGCAGTACTTC

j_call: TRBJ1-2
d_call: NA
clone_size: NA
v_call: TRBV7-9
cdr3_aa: CASSFLGEANYGYTF
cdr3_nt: TGTGCCAGCAGCTTTCTGGGGGAAGCTAACTATGGCTACACCTTC